This T cell receptor (beta chain) was identified in a study of blood T cell repertoires in COVID-19 (TCRdb year 2020). Concerning the study at large: Samples from collaborators originated in the United States, Italy and Spain and spanned both the acute and convalescent phases of COVID-19. The material from the prospective study consisted of cDNA or gDNA derived from T cells, B-cell-depleted T cells, or PBMCs. The dataset comprised deeply sampled blood TCRbeta repertoires from subjects exposed to, actively infected with, or recovered from COVID-19. The repertoires were released in a freely available public database meant as a resource for research on the immune response to SARS-CoV-2. Samples were obtained from the ongoing ImmuneRACE study (first 160 participants) and from about 1,300 subjects provided by 6 global collaborators. The sample metadata nearly always contained a de-identified subject ID, COVID-19 status, age in years and sex. Where HLA class I and class II types were available, the types were taken from metadata supplied by the sample provider, not from assay-based typing.

Paper-wide results and their limitations: Clinical and demographic metadata were provided uncurated, with the amount varying by source and participant.

CDR1 LGHDT and CDR2 YNNKEL are derived from the germline V gene (reference sequence). A distance of 13 bases separates the germline ends of V and J, which lose 2 bases and 6 bases respectively. Including cysteine and phenylalanine, the CDR3 has 14 amino acids. Just the 42-base CDR3 DNA is kept, in frame starting at base 1. The collaborating institutions used their own protocols to collect whole blood in K2EDTA tubes. Collaborator samples were shipped for TCRbeta analysis as frozen whole blood, isolated PBMCs, or DNA extracted from either sample type. Notes on this clone: Its binding antigen is unknown. Base quality data are lacking; no much larger clone is found one base away.

The immunoSEQ Assay, a bias-controlled multiplex PCR, was used to amplify TCRbeta CDR3 regions from genomic DNA. Per the authors' processing: The number of nucleated cells in each sample was estimated from the amplification of reference gene primers within the assay. Sequence reads were collapsed and filtered to measure the absolute abundance of every unique TCRbeta CDR3 rearrangement. For each sample, productive Simpson clonality was calculated as the square root of Simpson's diversity index over productive rearrangements. Drawn from immuneACCESS, this table holds only the in-frame rearrangements with V and J called that TCRdb kept. Clones are partly lost; checked studies trace under half to an unresolved V gene and leave the rest unexplained. V, J and clone size are those of that table, while D and trimming were read from the DNA. This sample is represented by around 180,000 clones; 60% to 85% of them were singletons. 15% to 20% of the sample goes to the ten largest clones.

The specimen was peripheral blood. This receptor chain uses TRBV3-1 (or the pseudogene TRBV3-2) and TRBJ2-5; the D segment cannot be called with confidence. This receptor was identified in a man in his sixties with active or convalescent COVID-19. CDR3 protein: CASSQSLGQKTQYF. The nucleotides are TGTGCCAGCAGCCAAAGTCTTGGGCAGAAGACCCAGTACTTC.